These 26 T cell receptor beta chains were sequenced from one sample in a study of blood T cell repertoires in COVID-19. Sequencing was performed with immunoSEQ multiplex PCR; in TCRdb, only in-frame clones are kept and a portion is missing. The sample has about 170,000 clones, around 80% seen once. Material: PBMCs or T cells enriched from blood (not recorded which). The receptors stem from a woman in her 70s in a cohort exposed to, infected with or recovered from COVID-19 (not recorded which).

The rearrangement uses TRBV11-2 and TRBJ2-1, with 8 bases fitting TRBD2. Germline CDR1 is SGHAT and CDR2 is FQNNGV. Trimming at V came to 5 bases and at J to 6 bases, leaving 3 bases not matched to a gene. The CDR3 spans 13 residues. The CDR3 DNA reads as TGTGCCAGCAGCATAGCGGGACTCAATGAGCAGTTCTTC. Amino acids: CASSIAGLNEQFF. Full variable domain (rest looked up from reference TRBV11-2 and TRBJ2-1): EAGVAQSPRYKIIEKRQSVAFWCNPISGHATLYWYQQILGQGPKLLIQFQNNGVVDDSQLPKDRFSAERLKGVDSTLKIQPAKLEDSAVYLCASSIAGLNEQFFGPGTRLTVL.

V gene TRBV6-5 combines with J gene TRBJ1-2; maybe TRBD1 (6 bases). V was shortened by 9 bases and J by 2 bases, with 16 bases between the two germline ends. Germline assignment: CDR1 MNHEY and CDR2 SVGAGI. This CDR3 is 14 amino acids long. This CDR3 reads CASTRPGENYGYTF. The CDR3 coding sequence is TGTGCCAGTACTAGGCCAGGGGAGAACTATGGCTACACCTTC.

The CDR3 reads CASSQDHGGTTQYF. The CDR3 bases are TGCGCCAGCAGCCAAGATCACGGGGGGACAACCCAGTACTTC. V is TRBV4-3 and J is TRBJ2-5; D may be TRBD2 (7 bases). Germline V gives CDR1 LGHNA, CDR2 YSLEER. The CDR3 spans 14 residues. Deletions cut 0 bases from V and 8 bases from J, with 13 bases between.

The V and J genes are TRBV6-2 or TRBV6-3 and TRBJ2-1; 9 bases agree with TRBD2. With V trimmed by 1 base and J by 9 bases, 1 base remained unmatched. CDR1 and CDR2 (germline): MNHEY, SVGEGT. CDR3 length: 13 amino acids. CDR3 bases: TGTGCCAGCAGTTACTTGCGGGAGGGTGAGCAGTTCTTC. Protein sequence: CASSYLREGEQFF.

This clone showed up many times. The chain employs TRBV2 and TRBJ1-2; TRBD1 is a possible D gene (6 bases). This CDR3 is 12 amino acids long. V lost 6 bases and J 8 bases, leaving 13 bases between the germline ends. CDR1 is SNHLY, CDR2 FYNNEI, per germline. The CDR3 coding sequence is TGTGCCAGCAGACCAGGGGTTTCCGGCTACACCTTC. Translated, it gives CASRPGVSGYTF.

V gene TRBV27 combines with J gene TRBJ2-1; tentatively, D is TRBD2 (5 bases). This CDR3 has 12 amino acids. The ends were cut back, 4 bases at V and 7 bases at J, with 8 bases in the middle. Germline CDR1 reads MNHEY; CDR2 reads SMNVEV (reference sequence). The CDR3 coding sequence is TGTGCCAGCAGTTCTCCGGGAAATGAGCAGTTCTTC. Amino acids: CASSSPGNEQFF.

This chain links TRBV2 with TRBJ1-5; D call uncertain. The V and J ends lost 3 bases and 0 bases respectively, with 9 bases between them. Germline V gene data show CDR1 as SNHLY and CDR2 as FYNNEI. This CDR3 comprises 15 residues. CDR3 sequence reads: CASSEEGRSNQPQHF. In nucleotides, the CDR3 is TGTGCCAGCAGTGAGGAGGGCCGTAGCAATCAGCCCCAGCATTTT.

The rearrangement joins TRBV7-3 to TRBJ2-1, with TRBD1 matching 7 bases. The V and J ends lost 5 bases and 6 bases, in that order; junction bases with no gene match: 4. Germline V gives CDR1 SGHTA, CDR2 FQGTGA. The CDR3 length is 13 residues. CDR3 coding DNA: TGTGCCAGCAGCCCCGGGACAGCCAATGAGCAGTTCTTC. It specifies CASSPGTANEQFF.

The chain has TRBV9 and TRBJ2-2; TRBD2 matches 12 bases. Trimming took 0 bases from V and 4 from J; bases not matched to a gene: 4. CDR1 and CDR2 from the germline V gene are SGDLS and YYNGEE. The CDR3 length is 17 residues. The CDR3 spells CASSVALTSGGTGELFF. CDR3 DNA: TGTGCCAGCAGCGTAGCTTTGACTAGCGGGGGCACCGGGGAGCTGTTTTTT.

The V and J genes are TRBV5-1 and TRBJ1-6; tentatively, D is TRBD1 (5 bases). From germline, CDR1 is SGHRS and CDR2 YFSETQ. Trimming left V 2 bases short and J 7 bases short, with 10 bases between. CDR3 length equals 14 residues. The CDR3 region is CASSFGRGNSPLHF. Here the CDR3 DNA reads TGCGCCAGCAGCTTTGGTCGGGGGAATTCACCCCTCCACTTT.

The CDR3 region has the DNA TGTGCCAGCAGCGTCGGACTAGCGGGTTTTGAGACCCAGTACTTC. It is translated as CASSVGLAGFETQYF. This rearrangement joins TRBV9 to TRBJ2-5, with 11 bases identical to TRBD2. Germline V lookup: CDR1 SGDLS, CDR2 YYNGEE. V shed 2 bases, J shed 5 bases, and the junction held 5 bases outside the gene matches. The CDR3 spans 15 residues.

The chain joins TRBV29-1 to TRBJ2-3; 9 bases match TRBD2. The CDR3 totals 17 residues. J gave up 2 bases and V 4 bases, and 13 bases lay outside the gene matches. Germline V gene lookup returns CDR1 SQVTM and CDR2 ANQGSEA. The CDR3 spells CSVVSRTTSGITDTQYF. CDR3 in DNA: TGCAGCGTTGTATCCCGAACGACTAGCGGAATCACAGATACGCAGTATTTT.

V gene TRBV3-1 (or the pseudogene TRBV3-2) combines with J gene TRBJ2-1; D is ambiguous. V was trimmed by 4 bases and J by 0 bases, leaving 7 bases between them. The CDR3 is made up of 14 amino acids. Germline V gene sequence: CDR1 LGHDT, CDR2 YNNKEL (reference sequence). CDR3 coding DNA: TGTGCCAGCAGCCCACTGAGCTCCTACAATGAGCAGTTCTTC. This encodes CASSPLSSYNEQFF.

The count of this clone is one. V is TRBV29-1 and J is TRBJ2-1, with 8 positions matching TRBD2. With V trimmed by 4 bases and J by 0 bases, 2 bases remained unmatched. CDR3 length: 14 amino acids. Germline V lookup: CDR1 SQVTM, CDR2 ANQGSEA. CDR3 loop: CSVAGTSSYNEQFF. The CDR3 nucleotides read TGCAGCGTTGCCGGGACTAGCTCCTACAATGAGCAGTTCTTC.

The chain carries TRBV7-9 and TRBJ2-2; 7 nucleotides align to TRBD2. V dropped 5 bases and J dropped 0; count of bases not matched to a gene: 15. The CDR3 is 19 residues long. Per germline, CDR1 SEHNR and CDR2 FQNEAQ (reference sequence). The CDR3 loop reads CASSNPVGLAEANTGELFF. As DNA, the CDR3 is TGTGCCAGCAGCAATCCCGTTGGGCTAGCGGAGGCGAACACCGGGGAGCTGTTTTTT.

The rearrangement uses TRBV30 and TRBJ1-2, with 10 positions matching TRBD1. The V gene end was trimmed by 5 bases and the J gene end by 4 bases; junction bases not matched to a gene: 7. The CDR3 has 14 residues. Germline assignment: CDR1 GTSNPN and CDR2 SVGIG (reference sequence). CDR3 residues: CAWARQGAGYGYTF. The CDR3 region has the DNA TGTGCCTGGGCAAGACAGGGGGCCGGCTATGGCTACACCTTC.

The CDR3 sequence is CASSKRGGNQPQHF. CDR3 in DNA: TGTGCCAGCAGCAAAAGAGGGGGTAATCAGCCCCAGCATTTT. V is TRBV21-1 and J is TRBJ1-5; TRBD1 reflects the table's D call only, with no check against the DNA. TRBV21-1 is annotated as a pseudogene. The CDR3 consists of 14 residues.

This chain connects TRBV18 to TRBJ1-5; 7 bases agree with TRBD1. CDR3 length: 16 residues. V shed 3 bases and J 3 bases; nucleotides not matched to a gene: 8. Germline V CDR1 and CDR2: KGHSH, LQKENI. In nucleotides, the CDR3 is TGTGCCAGCTCACCCGCGGCAGGGGGGTACAATCAGCCCCAGCATTTT. Its translation: CASSPAAGGYNQPQHF.

In DNA form, the CDR3 reads TGTGCCAGCAGTTTTCAGGGGCCAAACTATGGCTACACCTTC. Translation gives CASSFQGPNYGYTF. The chain uses TRBV27 and TRBJ1-2, with D perhaps matching TRBD1 (6 bases). V lost 3 bases and J lost 2, with 10 bases in between. The CDR3 spans 14 residues. Germline loops: CDR1 MNHEY, CDR2 SMNVEV (reference sequence).

V usage is TRBV14 and J usage is TRBJ2-5, with D tentatively TRBD1 (6 bases). Germline V gene lookup returns CDR1 SGHDN and CDR2 FVKESK. This CDR3 region has 15 residues. Trimming removed 2 bases from V and 0 bases from J, with 10 bases in between. The CDR3 loop reads CASSQRGWYQETQYF. CDR3 bases: TGTGCCAGCAGCCAAAGGGGGTGGTACCAAGAGACCCAGTACTTC.

The chain couples TRBV5-1 to TRBJ2-5; 11 bases line up with TRBD1. Germline trimming cut 4 bases from V and 3 bases from J; bases unmatched to any gene: 8. The CDR3 length is 16 residues. CDR1 and CDR2 from the germline V gene are SGHRS and YFSETQ. CDR3 bases: TGCGCCAGCAGCATACGCCCGGGACAGGGGGAAGAGACCCAGTACTTC. It yields the protein CASSIRPGQGEETQYF.

The chain joins TRBV28 to TRBJ1-4; D gene unclear. The CDR3 has 13 residues. Trimming shortened V by 4 bases and J by 7 bases, and 10 bases separated the two germline ends. Germline values: CDR1 MDHEN, CDR2 SYDVKM. CDR3 amino acids: CASSSVDREKLFF. The CDR3, as DNA: TGTGCCAGCAGTTCGGTCGATCGTGAAAAACTGTTTTTT.

The gene calls are TRBV5-1 and TRBJ2-1; D is uncertain. The length of the CDR3 is 15 residues. Germline values: CDR1 SGHRS, CDR2 YFSETQ. V lost 1 base, J lost 1 base, and 9 bases lay in between. The CDR3 sequence: CASSLSAQSYNEQFF. The CDR3 coding sequence is TGCGCCAGCAGCTTGTCCGCACAGTCCTACAATGAGCAGTTCTTC. Using reference TRBV5-1 and TRBJ2-1 for the parts outside the CDR3, the full variable domain is KAGVTQTPRYLIKTRGQQVTLSCSPISGHRSVSWYQQTPGQGLQFLFEYFSETQRNKGNFPGRFSGRQFSNSRSEMNVSTLELGDSALYLCASSLSAQSYNEQFFGPGTRLTVL.

This chain links TRBV10-3 with TRBJ2-2; 11 bases match TRBD2. CDR3 length equals 18 residues. V shed 4 bases, J shed 6 bases, and the junction held 13 bases outside the gene matches. Germline V gene lookup returns CDR1 ENHRY and CDR2 SYGVKD. The CDR3 DNA follows: TGTGCCATCAGTGGAGGGGGACTAGCGGCCGGTGAGGCCGGGGAGCTGTTTTTT. This encodes CAISGGGLAAGEAGELFF.

The gene calls are TRBV11-3 and TRBJ1-4, with TRBD1 matching 9 bases. The J segment lost 5 bases and the V segment lost 3 bases, leaving 4 bases of the junction unmatched. The CDR3 covers 15 residues. Germline lookup yields CDR1 SGHNT and CDR2 YENEEA. The CDR3 sequence is CASSFGGTGNEKLFF. For the CDR3, the DNA is TGTGCCAGCAGCTTTGGAGGGACAGGGAATGAAAAACTGTTTTTT.

This clone has more than one count but fewer than ten. The chain has TRBV6-5 and TRBJ1-2; unclear D gene. The CDR3 has 15 amino acids. The V end was cut by 4 bases, the J end by 0 bases, with 12 bases between. CDR1 and CDR2 from the germline V gene are MNHEY and SVGAGI. CDR3 sequence reads: CASSFHQVSNYGYTF. In DNA, the CDR3 is TGTGCCAGCAGTTTCCACCAGGTGTCTAACTATGGCTACACCTTC.